The following is a T cell receptor (beta chain) sequence with its context. This sample stems from a study of OX40 agonist ivuxolimab in advanced cancers. TCRdb's copy holds only in-frame clones and misses some; the assay was immunoSEQ multiplex PCR. Among just over 20,000 clones, more than 75% were seen once, and the ten largest hold roughly 9.8%. CDR3 size: 11 residues. CDR1 is KGHSH, CDR2 LQKENI, per germline. V was trimmed by 4 bases and J by 5 bases, leaving 5 bases between them. The TCR originated in an adult with an advanced solid tumor such as melanoma, head and neck, liver or kidney cancer. Sequencing used CD4+ or CD8+ T cells sorted from blood, obtained in a trial of the OX40 agonist ivuxolimab. The J gene is TRBJ2-5, the V gene TRBV18; tentative D call: TRBD2 (5 bases). The CDR3 bases are TGTGCCAGCTCACGGGAGGAGACCCAGTACTTC. This translates into CASSREETQYF. Filled out from reference TRBV18 and TRBJ2-5, the complete variable domain reads NAGVMQNPRHLVRRRGQEARLRCSPMKGHSHVYWYRQLPEEGLKFMVYLQKENIIDESGMPKERFSAEFPKEGPSILRIQQVVRGDSAAYFCASSREETQYFGPGTRLLVL.